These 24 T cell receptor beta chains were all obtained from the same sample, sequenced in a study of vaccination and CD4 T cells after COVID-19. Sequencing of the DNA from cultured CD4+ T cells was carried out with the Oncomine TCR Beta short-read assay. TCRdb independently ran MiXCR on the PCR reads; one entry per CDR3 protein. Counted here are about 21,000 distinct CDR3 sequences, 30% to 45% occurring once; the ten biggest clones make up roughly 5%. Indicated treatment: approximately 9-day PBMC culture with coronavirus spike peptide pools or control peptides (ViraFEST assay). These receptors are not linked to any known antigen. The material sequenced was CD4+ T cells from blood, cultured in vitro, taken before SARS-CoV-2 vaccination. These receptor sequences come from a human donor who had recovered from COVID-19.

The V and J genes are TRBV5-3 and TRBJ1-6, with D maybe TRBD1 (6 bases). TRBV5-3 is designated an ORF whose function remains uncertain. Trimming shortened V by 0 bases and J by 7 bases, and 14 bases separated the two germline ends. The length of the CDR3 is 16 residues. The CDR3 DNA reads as TGTGCCAGAAGCTTGGCGGGGGCGCCGGAGAATTCACCCCTCCACTTT. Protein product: CARSLAGAPENSPLHF.

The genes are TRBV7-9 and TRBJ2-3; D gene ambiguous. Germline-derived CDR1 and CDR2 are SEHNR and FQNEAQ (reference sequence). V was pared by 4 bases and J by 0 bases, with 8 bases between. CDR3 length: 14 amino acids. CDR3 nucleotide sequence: TGTGCCAGCAGCTCAGTATCTAGCACAGATACGCAGTATTTT. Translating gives CASSSVSSTDTQYF.

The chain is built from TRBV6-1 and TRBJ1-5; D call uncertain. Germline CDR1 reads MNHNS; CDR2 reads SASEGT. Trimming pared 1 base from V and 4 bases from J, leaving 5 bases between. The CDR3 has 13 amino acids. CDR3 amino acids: CASSEDRNQPQHF. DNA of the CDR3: TGTGCCAGCAGTGAAGATCGGAATCAGCCCCAGCATTTT.

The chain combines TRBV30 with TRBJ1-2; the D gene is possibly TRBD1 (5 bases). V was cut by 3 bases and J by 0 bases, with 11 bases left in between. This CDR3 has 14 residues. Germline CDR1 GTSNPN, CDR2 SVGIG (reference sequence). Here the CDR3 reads CAWSRQLANYGYTF. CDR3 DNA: TGTGCCTGGAGCAGACAGTTAGCTAACTATGGCTACACCTTC.

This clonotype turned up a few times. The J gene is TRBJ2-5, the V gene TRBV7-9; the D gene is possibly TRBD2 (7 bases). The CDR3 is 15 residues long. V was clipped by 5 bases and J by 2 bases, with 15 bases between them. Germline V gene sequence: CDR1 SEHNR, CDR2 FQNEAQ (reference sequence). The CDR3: CASSPDRTRQETQYF. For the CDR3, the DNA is TGTGCCAGCAGCCCTGACAGGACTAGGCAAGAGACCCAGTACTTC.

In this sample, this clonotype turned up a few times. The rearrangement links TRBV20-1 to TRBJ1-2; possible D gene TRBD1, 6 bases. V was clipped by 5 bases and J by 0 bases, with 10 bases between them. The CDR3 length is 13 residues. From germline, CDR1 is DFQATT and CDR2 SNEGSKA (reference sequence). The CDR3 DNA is TGCAGTGCTGGAGGACAGTCTAACTATGGCTACACCTTC. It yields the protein CSAGGQSNYGYTF.

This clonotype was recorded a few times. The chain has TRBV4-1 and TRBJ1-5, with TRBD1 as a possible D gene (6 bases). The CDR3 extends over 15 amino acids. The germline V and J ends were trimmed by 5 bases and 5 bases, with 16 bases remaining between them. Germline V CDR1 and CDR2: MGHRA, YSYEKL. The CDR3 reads CASSSGTLGDQPQHF. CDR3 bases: TGCGCCAGCAGCTCCGGGACACTGGGGGATCAGCCCCAGCATTTT.

CDR3 sequence reads: CASSAGTGGYNEQFF. CDR3 nucleotides: TGTGCCAGCAGTGCCGGGACAGGAGGTTACAATGAGCAGTTCTTC. The V and J genes are TRBV12-3 or TRBV12-4 and TRBJ2-1; TRBD1 agrees at 8 bases. This CDR3 is 15 amino acids long. With V trimmed by 5 bases and J by 4 bases, 7 bases remained unmatched.

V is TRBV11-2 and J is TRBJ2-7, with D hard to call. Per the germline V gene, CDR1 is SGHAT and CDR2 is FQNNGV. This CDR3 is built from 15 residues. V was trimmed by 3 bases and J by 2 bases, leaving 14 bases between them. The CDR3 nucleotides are TGTGCCAGCAGCTTTAGGCGACGGACCCCCTACGAGCAGTACTTC. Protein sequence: CASSFRRRTPYEQYF.

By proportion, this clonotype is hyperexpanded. CDR3 residues: CASSDRDRGGYTF. The CDR3 nucleotides are TGTGCCAGCAGTGATCGGGACAGGGGTGGCTACACCTTC. V and J are TRBV6-1 and TRBJ1-2; 10 bases align to TRBD1. V shed 3 bases, J shed 7 bases, and the junction held 2 bases outside the gene matches. The CDR3 length is 13 residues. Per germline, CDR1 MNHNS and CDR2 SASEGT.

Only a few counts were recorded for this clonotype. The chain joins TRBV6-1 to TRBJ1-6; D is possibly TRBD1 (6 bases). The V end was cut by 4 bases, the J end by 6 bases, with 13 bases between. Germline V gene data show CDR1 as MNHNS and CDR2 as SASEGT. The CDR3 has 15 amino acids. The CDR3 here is CASSVGQSFNSPLHF. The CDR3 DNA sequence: TGTGCCAGCAGTGTGGGACAAAGCTTTAATTCACCCCTCCACTTT.

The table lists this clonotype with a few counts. The CDR3 DNA sequence: TGTGCCAGTAGGCAACCGGGACAGGGGAACCACGAGCAGTACTTC. Its protein product is CASRQPGQGNHEQYF. V gene TRBV19 combines with J gene TRBJ2-7; 10 bases are a match to TRBD1. There are 15 residues in the CDR3. V lost 6 bases and J lost 5; bases outside the gene matches: 10. CDR1 is LNHDA, CDR2 SQIVND, per germline (reference sequence).

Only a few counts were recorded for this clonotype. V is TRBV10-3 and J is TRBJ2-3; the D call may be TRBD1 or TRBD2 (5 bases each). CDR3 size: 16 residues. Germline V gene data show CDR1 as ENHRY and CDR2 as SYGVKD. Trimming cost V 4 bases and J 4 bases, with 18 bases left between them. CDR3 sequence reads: CAISGSYGALADTQYF. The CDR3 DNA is TGTGCCATCAGTGGTAGTTACGGGGCCCTCGCAGATACGCAGTATTTT.

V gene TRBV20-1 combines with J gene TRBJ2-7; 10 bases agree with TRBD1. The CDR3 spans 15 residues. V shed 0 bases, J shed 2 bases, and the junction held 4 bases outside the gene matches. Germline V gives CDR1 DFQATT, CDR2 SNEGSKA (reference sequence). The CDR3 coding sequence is TGCAGTGCTAGAGACTTGGGACAGGGGACCTACGAGCAGTACTTC. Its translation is CSARDLGQGTYEQYF.

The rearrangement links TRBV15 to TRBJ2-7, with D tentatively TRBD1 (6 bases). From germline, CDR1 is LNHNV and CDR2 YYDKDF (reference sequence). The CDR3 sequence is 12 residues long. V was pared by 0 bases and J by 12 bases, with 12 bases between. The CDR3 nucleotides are TGTGCCACCAGCAGAGATGGGGACACGTCGTACTTC. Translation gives CATSRDGDTSYF.

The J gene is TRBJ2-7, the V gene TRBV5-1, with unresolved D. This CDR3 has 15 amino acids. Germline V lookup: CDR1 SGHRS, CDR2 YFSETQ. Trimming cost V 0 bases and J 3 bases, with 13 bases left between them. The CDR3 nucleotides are TGCGCCAGCAGCTTGGAGCAGCTAGGAATCTACGAGCAGTACTTC. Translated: CASSLEQLGIYEQYF.

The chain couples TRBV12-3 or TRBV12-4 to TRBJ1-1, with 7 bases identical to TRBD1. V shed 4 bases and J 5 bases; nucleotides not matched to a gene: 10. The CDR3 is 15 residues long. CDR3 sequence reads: CASSSSNTGVTEAFF. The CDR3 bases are TGTGCCAGCAGTTCATCAAATACAGGGGTAACTGAAGCTTTCTTT.

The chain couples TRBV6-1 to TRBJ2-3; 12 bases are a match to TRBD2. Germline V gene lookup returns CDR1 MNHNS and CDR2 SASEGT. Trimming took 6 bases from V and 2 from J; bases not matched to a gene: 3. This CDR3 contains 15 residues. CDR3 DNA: TGTGCCAGCAGACTAGCGGGAGGTCCCACAGATACGCAGTATTTT. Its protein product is CASRLAGGPTDTQYF.

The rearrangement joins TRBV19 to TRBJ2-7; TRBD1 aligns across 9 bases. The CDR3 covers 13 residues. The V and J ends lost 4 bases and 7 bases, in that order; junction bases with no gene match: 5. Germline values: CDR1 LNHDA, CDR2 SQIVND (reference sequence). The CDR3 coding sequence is TGTGCCAGTAGTAAGGACAGGGGTAAGGAGCAGTACTTC. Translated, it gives CASSKDRGKEQYF.

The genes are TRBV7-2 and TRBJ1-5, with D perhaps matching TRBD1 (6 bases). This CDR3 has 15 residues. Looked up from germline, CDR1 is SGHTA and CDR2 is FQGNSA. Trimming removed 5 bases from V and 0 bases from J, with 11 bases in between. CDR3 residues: CASSRDTNSNQPQHF. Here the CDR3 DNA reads TGTGCCAGCAGCAGGGACACAAATAGCAATCAGCCCCAGCATTTT.

CDR3 nucleotide sequence: TGTGCCAGCAGCCTTGTGGGTAACGCTGAAGCTTTCTTT. Its translation: CASSLVGNAEAFF. This sequence joins TRBV5-4 and TRBJ1-1; no firm D call. V lost 4 bases to trimming and J lost 6 bases, with 13 bases between them. This CDR3 is 13 amino acids long. Germline CDR1 is SGHNT and CDR2 is YYREEE (reference sequence).

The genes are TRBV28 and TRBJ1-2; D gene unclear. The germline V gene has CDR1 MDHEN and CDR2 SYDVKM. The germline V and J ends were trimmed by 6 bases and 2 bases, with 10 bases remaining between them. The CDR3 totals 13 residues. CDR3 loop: CASRPGQNYGYTF. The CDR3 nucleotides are TGTGCCAGCAGGCCAGGCCAAAACTATGGCTACACCTTC.

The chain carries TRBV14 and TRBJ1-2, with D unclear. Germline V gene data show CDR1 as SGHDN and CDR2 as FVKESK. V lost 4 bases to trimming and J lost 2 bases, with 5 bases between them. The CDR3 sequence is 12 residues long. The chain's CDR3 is CASSPTNYGYTF. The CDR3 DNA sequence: TGTGCCAGCAGCCCTACGAACTATGGCTACACCTTC. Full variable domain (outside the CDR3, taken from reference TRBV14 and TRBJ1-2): EAGVTQFPSHSVIEKGQTVTLRCDPISGHDNLYWYRRVMGKEIKFLLHFVKESKQDESGMPNNRFLAERTGGTYSTLKVQPAELEDSGVYFCASSPTNYGYTFGSGTRLTVV.

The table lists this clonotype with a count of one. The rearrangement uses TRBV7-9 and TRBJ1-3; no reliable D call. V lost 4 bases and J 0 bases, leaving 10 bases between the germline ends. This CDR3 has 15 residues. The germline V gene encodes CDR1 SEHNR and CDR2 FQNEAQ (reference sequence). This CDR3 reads CASSSDSVSGNTIYF. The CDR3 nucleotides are TGTGCCAGCAGCTCGGACTCTGTCTCTGGAAACACCATATATTTT.